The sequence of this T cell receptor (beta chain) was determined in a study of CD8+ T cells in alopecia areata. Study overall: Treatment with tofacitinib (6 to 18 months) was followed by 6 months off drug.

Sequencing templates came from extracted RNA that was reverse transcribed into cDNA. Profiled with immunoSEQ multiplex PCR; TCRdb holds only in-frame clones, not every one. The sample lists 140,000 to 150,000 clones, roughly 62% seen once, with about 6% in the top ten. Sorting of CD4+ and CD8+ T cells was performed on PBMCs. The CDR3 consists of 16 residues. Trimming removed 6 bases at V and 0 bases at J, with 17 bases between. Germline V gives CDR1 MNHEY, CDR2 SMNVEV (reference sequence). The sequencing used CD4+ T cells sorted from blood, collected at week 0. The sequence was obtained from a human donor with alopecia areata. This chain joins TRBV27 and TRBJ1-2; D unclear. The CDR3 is CASRPSWTDTNYGYTF. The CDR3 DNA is TGTGCCAGCAGACCTAGCTGGACGGATACTAACTATGGCTACACCTTC.